This paragraph reports one T cell receptor beta chain. This sample was taken from a study of blood T cell repertoires in COVID-19. For the study at large: COVID-19 samples collected from the United States, Italy and Spain covered acute and convalescent phases. PBMCs, B-cell-depleted T cells, or T cells were the source of the cDNA or gDNA that made up the material.

Authors' processing steps: Reference gene primer amplification gave nucleated cell count estimates. This table comes from immunoSEQ multiplex PCR, and its TCRdb copy is limited to in-frame clones, with some not included. The V and J calls and clone size are taken from that table; D and trimming were inferred from the DNA. The sample has 95,000 to 150,000 clones; around four fifths are singletons. This CDR3 has 15 amino acids. The V gene end was trimmed by 5 bases and the J gene end by 5 bases; junction bases not matched to a gene: 7. From germline, CDR1 is SGDLS and CDR2 YYNGEE. This sequence was found in a man between 60 and 70 years old with acute or convalescent COVID-19. Sequenced material: peripheral blood. The rearrangement uses TRBV9 and TRBJ1-6, with TRBD1 identical over 7 bases. CDR3 protein: CASSLQTGDNSPLHF. CDR3 DNA: TGTGCCAGCAGTTTACAAACAGGGGATAATTCACCCCTCCACTTT. Full variable domain (outside the CDR3, taken from reference TRBV9 and TRBJ1-6): DSGVTQTPKHLITATGQRVTLRCSPRSGDLSVYWYQQSLDQGLQFLIQYYNGEERAKGNILERFSAQQFPDLHSELNLSSLELGDSALYFCASSLQTGDNSPLHFGNGTRLTVT.